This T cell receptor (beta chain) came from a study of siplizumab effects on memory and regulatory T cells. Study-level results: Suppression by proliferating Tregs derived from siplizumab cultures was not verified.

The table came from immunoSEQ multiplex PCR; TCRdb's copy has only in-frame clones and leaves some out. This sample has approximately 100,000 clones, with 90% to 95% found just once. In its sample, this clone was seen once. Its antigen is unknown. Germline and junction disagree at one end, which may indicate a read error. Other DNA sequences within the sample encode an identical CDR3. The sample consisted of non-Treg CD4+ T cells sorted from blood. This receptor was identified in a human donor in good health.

This chain's CDR3 is CASSSPPTANTEAFF. DNA of the CDR3: TGTGCCAGCAGTAGTCCCCCCACAGCGAACACTGAGGCTTTCTTT. V is TRBV6-5 and J is TRBJ1-1; D call uncertain. The length of the CDR3 is 15 residues. Germline V gene data show CDR1 as MNHEY and CDR2 as SVGAGI.